This T cell receptor (beta chain) comes out of a study of regulatory T cells in long-lasting Graves disease. V lost 5 bases to trimming and J lost 4 bases; unmatched junction nucleotides: 7. This CDR3 is built from 14 residues. In germline, CDR1 is DFQATT, CDR2 SNEGSKA (reference sequence). Regarding time point: newly diagnosed GD, antithyroid drugs for less than 3 months. RNA extracted from PBMCs served as the sequencing template. Arm-PCR of CDR3 regions and iRepertoire HTBI primers were the basis on which TCR beta libraries were built. In TCRdb, the multiplex PCR reads were re-called with MiXCR into one record per CDR3 protein. The sample lists 360,000 or so distinct CDR3 sequences, roughly 12% occurring once. These data were also reused for a study on T cells in Graves' hyperthyroidism and ophthalmopathy. That investigation notes: Researchers barred patients who had uncontrolled infection, other autoimmune disease, pregnancy or lactation. From stable hyperthyroidism, ophthalmopathy was separated by a 13 V-J model.

The V call is TRBV20-1, the J call TRBJ2-1, with 8 positions matching TRBD1. This TCR was recovered from a woman under 30 with Graves disease. The sequencing here drew on peripheral blood mononuclear cells (PBMCs), taken at new diagnosis, from a patient treated with antithyroid drugs. In DNA form, the CDR3 reads TGCAGTGCTTACCGGGACAGGTCTTACAATGAGCAGTTCTTC. The encoded protein is CSAYRDRSYNEQFF.